This T cell receptor (beta chain) was retrieved from a study of blood T cell repertoires in COVID-19. About the research overall: Material from acute and convalescent COVID-19 was sourced from the United States, Italy and Spain.

Methods used by the authors: Amplified reference gene primers provided the basis for estimating nucleated cell counts. The protocol was immunoSEQ multiplex PCR, while the TCRdb copy is restricted to in-frame clones and leaves out a portion. V, J and clone size derive from that table, while D and trimming were established from the DNA sequence. The table shows 50,000 to 60,000 clones, with around nine tenths occurring only once. The sequencing input was peripheral blood. The sequence derives from a woman older than 75 with acute or convalescent COVID-19.

The CDR3 sequence: CASSEATGVAGPQHF. The CDR3 coding sequence is TGTGCCAGCAGTGAGGCGACAGGGGTAGCGGGGCCCCAGCATTTT. The chain combines TRBV2 with TRBJ1-5; 8 nucleotides line up with TRBD1. Per germline, CDR1 SNHLY and CDR2 FYNNEI. The CDR3 has 15 residues. Trimming removed 3 bases from V and 9 bases from J; junction bases left unmatched: 10.